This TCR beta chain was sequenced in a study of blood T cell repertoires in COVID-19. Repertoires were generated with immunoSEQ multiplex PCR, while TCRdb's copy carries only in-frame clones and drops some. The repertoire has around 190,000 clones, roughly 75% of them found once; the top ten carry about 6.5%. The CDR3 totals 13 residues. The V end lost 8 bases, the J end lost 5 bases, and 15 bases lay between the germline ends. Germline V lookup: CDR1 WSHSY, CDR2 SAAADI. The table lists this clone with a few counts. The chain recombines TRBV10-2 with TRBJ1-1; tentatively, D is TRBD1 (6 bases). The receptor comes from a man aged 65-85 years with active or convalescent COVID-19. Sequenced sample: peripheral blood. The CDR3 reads CASQSQRGTEAFF. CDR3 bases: TGCGCCAGCCAGTCCCAGAGGGGGACTGAAGCTTTCTTT.